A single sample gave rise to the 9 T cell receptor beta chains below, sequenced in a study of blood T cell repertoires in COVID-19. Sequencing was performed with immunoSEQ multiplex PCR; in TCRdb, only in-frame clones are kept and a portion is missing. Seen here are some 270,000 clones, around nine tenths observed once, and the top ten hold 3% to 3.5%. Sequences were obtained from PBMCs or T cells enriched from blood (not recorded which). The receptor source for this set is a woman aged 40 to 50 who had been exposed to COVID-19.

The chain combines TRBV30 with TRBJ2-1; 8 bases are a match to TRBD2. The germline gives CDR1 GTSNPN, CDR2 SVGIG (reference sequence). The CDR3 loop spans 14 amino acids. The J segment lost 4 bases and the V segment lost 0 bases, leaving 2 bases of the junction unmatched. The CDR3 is CAWSVERGYNEQFF. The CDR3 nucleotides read TGTGCCTGGAGTGTCGAGCGGGGGTACAATGAGCAGTTCTTC.

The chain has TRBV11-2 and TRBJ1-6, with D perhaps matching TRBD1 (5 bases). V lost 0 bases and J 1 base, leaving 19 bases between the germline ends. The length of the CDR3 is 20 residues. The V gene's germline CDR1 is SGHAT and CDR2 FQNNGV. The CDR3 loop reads CASSLEGQGVLRSYNSPLHF. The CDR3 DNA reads TGTGCCAGCAGCTTAGAGGGGCAGGGCGTTTTGAGGTCCTATAATTCACCCCTCCACTTT.

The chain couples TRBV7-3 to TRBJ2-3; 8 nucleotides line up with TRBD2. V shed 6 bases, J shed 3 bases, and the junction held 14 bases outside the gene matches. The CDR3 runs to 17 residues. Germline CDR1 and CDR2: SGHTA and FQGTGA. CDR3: CASSRDGTRGGTDTQYF. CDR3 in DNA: TGTGCCAGCAGTCGAGACGGGACTAGGGGAGGGACAGATACGCAGTATTTT.

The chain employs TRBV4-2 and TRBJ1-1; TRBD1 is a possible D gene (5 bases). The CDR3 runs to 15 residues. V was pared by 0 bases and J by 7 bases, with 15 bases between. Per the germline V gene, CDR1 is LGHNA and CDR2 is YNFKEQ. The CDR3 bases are TGTGCCAGCAGCCAAGATCATCGAGAGACAGTTGAAGCTTTCTTT. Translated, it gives CASSQDHRETVEAFF.

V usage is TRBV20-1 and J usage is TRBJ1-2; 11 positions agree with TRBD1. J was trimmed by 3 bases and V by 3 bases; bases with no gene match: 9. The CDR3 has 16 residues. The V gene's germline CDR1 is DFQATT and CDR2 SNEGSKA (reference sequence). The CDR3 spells CSASGDRGSLDYGYTF. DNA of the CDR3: TGCAGTGCTAGTGGGGACAGGGGGTCCTTGGACTATGGCTACACCTTC.

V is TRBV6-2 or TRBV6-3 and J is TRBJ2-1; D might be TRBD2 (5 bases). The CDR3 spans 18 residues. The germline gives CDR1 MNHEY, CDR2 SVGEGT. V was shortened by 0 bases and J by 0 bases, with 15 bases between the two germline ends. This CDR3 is CASSYSATAGSSYNEQFF. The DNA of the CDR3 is TGTGCCAGCAGTTACTCCGCCACGGCGGGCAGCTCCTACAATGAGCAGTTCTTC.

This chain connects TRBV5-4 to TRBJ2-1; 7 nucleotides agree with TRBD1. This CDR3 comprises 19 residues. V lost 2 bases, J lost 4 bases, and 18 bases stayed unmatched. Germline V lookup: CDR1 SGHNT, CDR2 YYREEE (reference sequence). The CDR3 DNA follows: TGTGCCAGCAGCTTCCGGCCCAGGGGGTACCCGGGACGGTACAATGAGCAGTTCTTC. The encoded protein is CASSFRPRGYPGRYNEQFF.

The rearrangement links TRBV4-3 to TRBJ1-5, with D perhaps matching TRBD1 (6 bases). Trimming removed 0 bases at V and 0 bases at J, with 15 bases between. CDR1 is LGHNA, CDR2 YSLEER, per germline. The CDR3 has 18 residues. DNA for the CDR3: TGCGCCAGCAGCCAAGATCCCCCGCAGGGGTATAGCAATCAGCCCCAGCATTTT. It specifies CASSQDPPQGYSNQPQHF.

The CDR3: CAWSLTAAKNIQYF. The CDR3, as DNA: TGTGCCTGGAGTCTGACAGCAGCCAAAAACATTCAGTACTTC. The gene calls are TRBV30 and TRBJ2-4, with D possibly TRBD1 on 5 matching bases. Trimming removed 2 bases at V and 0 bases at J, with 8 bases between. The germline CDR1 and CDR2 sequences are GTSNPN and SVGIG (reference sequence). The CDR3 length is 14 residues.